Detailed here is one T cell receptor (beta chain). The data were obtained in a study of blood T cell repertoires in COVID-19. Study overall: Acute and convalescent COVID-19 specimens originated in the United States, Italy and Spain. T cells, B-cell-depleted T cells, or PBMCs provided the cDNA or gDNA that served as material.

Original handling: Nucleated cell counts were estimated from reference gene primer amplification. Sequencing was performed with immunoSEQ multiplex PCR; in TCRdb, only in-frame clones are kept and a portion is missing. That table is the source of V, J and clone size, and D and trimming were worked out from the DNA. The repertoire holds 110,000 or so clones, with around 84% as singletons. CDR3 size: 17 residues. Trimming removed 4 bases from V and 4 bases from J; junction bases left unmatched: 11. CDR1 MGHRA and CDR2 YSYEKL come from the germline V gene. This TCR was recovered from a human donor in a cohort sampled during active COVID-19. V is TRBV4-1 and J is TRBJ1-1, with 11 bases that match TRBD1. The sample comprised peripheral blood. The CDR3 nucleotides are TGCGCCAGCAGCCGCGCCGGGACAGGGGGTAGAGCCACTGAAGCTTTCTTT. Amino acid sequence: CASSRAGTGGRATEAFF.